This is a list of T cell receptor beta chains from one sample in a study of shared clonotypes between healthy human individuals. Sequencing used immunoSEQ multiplex PCR; TCRdb keeps in-frame clones, though not all of them. The sample gives about 2.4 million clones, approximately 94% of which show up once; about 0.13% is in the top ten. Sample: naive CD4+ T cells sorted from blood. The origin of the receptors is a man aged 18 to 35 in good health. CDR3s leave out the opening cysteine and the closing phenylalanine or tryptophan. Each record gives: V gene, D gene, CDR3 protein. A D gene is named only where the DNA matches it firmly.

TRBV6-1,.,ASSEVWNRLNTEAF
TRBV5-4,TRBD1,ASSRRTGGSYNSPLH
TRBV5-4,.,ASSSGQKNTEAF
TRBV10-2,.,ASTERARDTQY
TRBV6-6,.,ASTLFGAGQETQY
TRBV7-6,TRBD2,ASSSGTSGSSYNEQF
TRBV5-1,.,ASSVTRGYSPLH
TRBV6-5,.,ASSYSGQSNYGYT
TRBV5-1,TRBD2,ASSFRGSDLNEQF
TRBV7-9,TRBD1,ASSLVLSGGPRETQY
TRBV6-5,TRBD1,ASRPTGVYGYT
TRBV27,TRBD1,ASSRTGGGGNEKLF
TRBV5-1,.,ASSAAGDTQY
TRBV11-2,.,ASSLLGDGSNQPQH
TRBV15,TRBD1,ATSRGQGPGELF
TRBV4-1,TRBD2,ASSQVLALAGAPEQY
TRBV25-1,.,ASSEDYPDTQY
TRBV7-9,.,ASSFTLYEQY
TRBV6-5,.,ASWVGEAGELF
TRBV10-2,.,ASSERVEAGRWTGELF
TRBV5-4,.,ASSLRAEGGPEQY
TRBV5-4,TRBD2,ASSGTSGRSYEQY
TRBV5-1,.,ASSTFRDANEKLF
TRBV25-1,.,ASSQGLGYT
TRBV7-9,TRBD1,ASSSWTGQAKNIQY
TRBV5-4,TRBD1,ASSAGTAPEVSPLH
TRBV6-5,.,ASSYLRRGAYEQY
TRBV9,TRBD2,ASSVGLAGGRITDTQY
TRBV6-6,.,ASNAGTRNEKLF
TRBV5-1,TRBD1,ASSLEPGGHEQY
TRBV19,.,ASSIQGTFYEQY
TRBV10-3,.,AIRQGGSTEAF
TRBV28,.,ASSSTSDGYT
TRBV29-1,TRBD2,SARGSGRSSYNEQF
TRBV30,TRBD1,AWSLGTGTYEQY
TRBV10-2,TRBD2,ASSERSGLAGRDTQY
TRBV27,TRBD2,ASSPILAFETQY
TRBV4-1,TRBD2,ASSHVAGGKGTQY
TRBV12-5,.,ASGFGSSYEQY
TRBV7-2,.,ASSLNQKGTYEQY
TRBV28,.,ASSFSQGDQPQH
TRBV19,TRBD1,ASRTTRTGRWTGELF
TRBV29-1,.,SVVSIMNTEAF
TRBV10-3,.,AISESRQSLYNEQF
TRBV7-9,.,ASSLETYGYT
TRBV7-2,.,ASSLAGVRAGNTIY
TRBV5-4,TRBD2,ASSLALTSGGYNEQF
TRBV4-1,.,ASSHVGRGRTYEQY
TRBV6-1,.,ASSELPANTEAF
TRBV30,.,AWSVLRAGDYGYT
TRBV7-9,.,ASSAPGKGPDEQY
TRBV6-6,.,ASRNRDWDNEQF
TRBV15,.,ATSRGGSSYEQY
TRBV11-3,.,ASPPDNQPQH
TRBV4-1,.,ASSQPLGRETQY
TRBV27,TRBD1,ASSWAGGPYEQY
TRBV11-2,.,ASSLQGWGSPLH
TRBV2,.,ASTEQAMTEAF
TRBV10-3,TRBD2,AISLRAGGVSYEQY
TRBV5-1,TRBD2,ASSSGLAGLQETQY